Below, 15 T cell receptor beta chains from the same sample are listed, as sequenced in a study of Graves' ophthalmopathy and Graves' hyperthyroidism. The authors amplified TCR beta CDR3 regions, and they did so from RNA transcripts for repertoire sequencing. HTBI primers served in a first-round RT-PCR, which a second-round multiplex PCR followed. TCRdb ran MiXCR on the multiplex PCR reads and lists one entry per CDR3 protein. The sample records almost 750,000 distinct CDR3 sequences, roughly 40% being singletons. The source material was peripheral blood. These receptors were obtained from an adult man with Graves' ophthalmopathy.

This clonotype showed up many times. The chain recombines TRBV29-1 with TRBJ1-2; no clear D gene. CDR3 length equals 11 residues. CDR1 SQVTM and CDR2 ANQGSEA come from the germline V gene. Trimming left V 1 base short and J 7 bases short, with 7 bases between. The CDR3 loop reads CSVEGGSGYTF. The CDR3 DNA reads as TGCAGCGTTGAAGGGGGATCTGGCTACACCTTC. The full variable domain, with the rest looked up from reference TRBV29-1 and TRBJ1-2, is SAVISQKPSRDICQRGTSLTIQCQVDSQVTMMFWYRQQPGQSLTLIATANQGSEATYESGFVIDKFPISRPNLTFSTLTVSNMSPEDSSIYLCSVEGGSGYTFGSGTRLTVV.

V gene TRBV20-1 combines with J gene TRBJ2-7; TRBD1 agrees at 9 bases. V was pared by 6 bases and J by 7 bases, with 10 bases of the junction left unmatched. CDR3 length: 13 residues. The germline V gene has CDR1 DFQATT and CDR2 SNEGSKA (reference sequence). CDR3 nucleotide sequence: TGCAGTGCCATAACAGGGGGCCGGGGGGAGCAGTACTTC. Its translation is CSAITGGRGEQYF.

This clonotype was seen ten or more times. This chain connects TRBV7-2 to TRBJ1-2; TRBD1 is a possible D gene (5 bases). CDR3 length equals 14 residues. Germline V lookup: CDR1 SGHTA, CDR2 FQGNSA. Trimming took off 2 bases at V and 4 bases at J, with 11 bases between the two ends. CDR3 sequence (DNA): TGTGCCAGCAGCTTAAAGGACACAGGCTATGGCTACACCTTC. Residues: CASSLKDTGYGYTF.

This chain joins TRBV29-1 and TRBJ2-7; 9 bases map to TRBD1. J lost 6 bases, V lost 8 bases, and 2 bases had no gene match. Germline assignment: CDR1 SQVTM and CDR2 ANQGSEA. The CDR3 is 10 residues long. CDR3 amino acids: CSSDRGEQYF. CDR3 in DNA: TGCAGCTCGGACAGGGGCGAGCAGTACTTC.

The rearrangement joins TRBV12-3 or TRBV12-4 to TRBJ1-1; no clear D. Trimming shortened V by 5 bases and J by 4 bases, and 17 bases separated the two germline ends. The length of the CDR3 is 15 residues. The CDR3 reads CASSAQQVRGTEAFF. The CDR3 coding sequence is TGTGCCAGCAGTGCCCAACAAGTGCGGGGCACTGAAGCTTTCTTT.

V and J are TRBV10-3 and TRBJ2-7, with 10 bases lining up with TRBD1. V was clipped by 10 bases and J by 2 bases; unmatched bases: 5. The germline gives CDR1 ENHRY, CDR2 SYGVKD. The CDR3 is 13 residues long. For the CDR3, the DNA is TGTGCCAGCCTGGGGACAGGGGCCTACGAGCAGTACTTC. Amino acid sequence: CASLGTGAYEQYF.

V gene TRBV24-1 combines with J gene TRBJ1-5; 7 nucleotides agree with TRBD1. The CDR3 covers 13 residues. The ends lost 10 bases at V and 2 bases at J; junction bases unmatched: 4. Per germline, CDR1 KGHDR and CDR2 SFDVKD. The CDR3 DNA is TGTGCCACAGGGGGCTGGGGCAATCAGCCCCAGCATTTT. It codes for CATGGWGNQPQHF.

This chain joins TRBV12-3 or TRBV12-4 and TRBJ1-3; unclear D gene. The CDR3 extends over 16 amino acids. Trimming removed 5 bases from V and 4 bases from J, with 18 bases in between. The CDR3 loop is CASSPPTAGSGNTIYF. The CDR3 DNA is TGTGCCAGCAGTCCTCCAACGGCCGGTAGCGGAAACACCATATATTTT.

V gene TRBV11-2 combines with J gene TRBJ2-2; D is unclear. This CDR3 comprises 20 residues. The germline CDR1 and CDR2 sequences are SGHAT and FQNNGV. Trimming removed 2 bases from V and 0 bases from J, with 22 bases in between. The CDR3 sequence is CASSLYLSFSPGPNTGELFF. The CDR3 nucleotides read TGTGCCAGCAGCTTATACCTCAGTTTTTCCCCGGGCCCGAACACCGGGGAGCTGTTTTTT.

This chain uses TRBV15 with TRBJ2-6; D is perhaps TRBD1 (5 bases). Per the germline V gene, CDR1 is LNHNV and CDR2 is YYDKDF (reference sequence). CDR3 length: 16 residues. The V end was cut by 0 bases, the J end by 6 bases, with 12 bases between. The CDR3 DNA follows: TGTGCCACCAGCAGAGATAGGGGTGAGAAGGCCAACGTCCTGACTTTC. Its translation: CATSRDRGEKANVLTF.

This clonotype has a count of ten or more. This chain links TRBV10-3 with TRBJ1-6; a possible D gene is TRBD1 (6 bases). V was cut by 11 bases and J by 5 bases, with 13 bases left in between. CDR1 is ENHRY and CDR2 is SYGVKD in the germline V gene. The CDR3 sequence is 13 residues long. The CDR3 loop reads CASGQRDNSPLHF. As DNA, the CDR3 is TGTGCCTCTGGACAGCGAGATAATTCACCCCTCCACTTT.

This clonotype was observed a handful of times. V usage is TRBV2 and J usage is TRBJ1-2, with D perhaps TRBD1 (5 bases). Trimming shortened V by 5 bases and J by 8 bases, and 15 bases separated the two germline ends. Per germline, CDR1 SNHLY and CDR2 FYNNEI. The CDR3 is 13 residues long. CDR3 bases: TGTGCCAGCAGTCAGGCGTGGGGCTACGGCTACACCTTC. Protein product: CASSQAWGYGYTF.

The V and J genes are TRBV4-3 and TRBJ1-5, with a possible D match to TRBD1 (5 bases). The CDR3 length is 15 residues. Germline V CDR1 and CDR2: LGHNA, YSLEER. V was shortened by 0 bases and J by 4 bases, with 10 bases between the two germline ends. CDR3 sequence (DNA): TGCGCCAGCAGCCAAGATAGGGGCACTAATCAGCCCCAGCATTTT. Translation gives CASSQDRGTNQPQHF.

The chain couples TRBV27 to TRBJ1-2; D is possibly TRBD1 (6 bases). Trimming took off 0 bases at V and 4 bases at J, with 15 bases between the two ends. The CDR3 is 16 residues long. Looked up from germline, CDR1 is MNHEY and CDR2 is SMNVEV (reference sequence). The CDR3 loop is CASSLSPPGGPYGYTF. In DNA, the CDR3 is TGTGCCAGCAGTTTATCCCCCCCGGGGGGGCCCTATGGCTACACCTTC.

CDR3 sequence reads: CSLERGNTEAFF. The CDR3 DNA reads as TGCAGCTTGGAGCGGGGGAACACTGAAGCTTTCTTT. V usage is TRBV29-1 and J usage is TRBJ1-1; D remains ambiguous. Trimming removed 8 bases from V and 1 base from J, with 11 bases in between. In germline, CDR1 is SQVTM, CDR2 ANQGSEA. This CDR3 comprises 12 residues.